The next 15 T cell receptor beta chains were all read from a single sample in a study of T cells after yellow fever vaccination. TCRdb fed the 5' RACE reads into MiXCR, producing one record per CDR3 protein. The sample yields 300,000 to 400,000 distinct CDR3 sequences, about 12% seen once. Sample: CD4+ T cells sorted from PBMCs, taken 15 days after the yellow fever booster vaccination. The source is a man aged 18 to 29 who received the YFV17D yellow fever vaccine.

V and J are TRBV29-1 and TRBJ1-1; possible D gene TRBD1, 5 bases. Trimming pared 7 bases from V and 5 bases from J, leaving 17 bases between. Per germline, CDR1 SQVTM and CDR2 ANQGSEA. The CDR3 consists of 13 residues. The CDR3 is CSARTGLWTEAFF. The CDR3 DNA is TGCAGCGCTCGGACGGGACTTTGGACTGAAGCTTTCTTT.

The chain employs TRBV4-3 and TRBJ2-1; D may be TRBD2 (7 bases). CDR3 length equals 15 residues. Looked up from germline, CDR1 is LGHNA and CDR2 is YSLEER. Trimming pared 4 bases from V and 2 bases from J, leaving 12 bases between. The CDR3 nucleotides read TGCGCCAGCAGCCGAGGAGGGGGGGCCTACAATGAGCAGTTCTTC. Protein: CASSRGGGAYNEQFF.

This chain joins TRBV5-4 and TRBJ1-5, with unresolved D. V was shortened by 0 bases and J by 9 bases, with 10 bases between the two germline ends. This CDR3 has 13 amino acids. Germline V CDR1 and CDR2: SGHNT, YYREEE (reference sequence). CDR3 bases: TGTGCCAGCAGCTTGGAGAAGGGTACGCCCCAGCATTTT. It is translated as CASSLEKGTPQHF.

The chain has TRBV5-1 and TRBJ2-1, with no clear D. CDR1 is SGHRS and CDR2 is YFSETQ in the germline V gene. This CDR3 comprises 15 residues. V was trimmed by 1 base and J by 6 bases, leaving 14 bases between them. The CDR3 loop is CASSLPRTSGNEQFF. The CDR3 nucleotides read TGCGCCAGCAGCTTGCCCCGGACCTCCGGCAATGAGCAGTTCTTC.

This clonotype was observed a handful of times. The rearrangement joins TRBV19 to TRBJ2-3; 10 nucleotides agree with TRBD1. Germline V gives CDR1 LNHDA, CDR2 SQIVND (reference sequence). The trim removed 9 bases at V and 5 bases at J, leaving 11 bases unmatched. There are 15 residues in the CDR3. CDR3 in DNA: TGTGCCAGCCTCCGACAGGGGGCAGGAGAAGATACGCAGTATTTT. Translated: CASLRQGAGEDTQYF.

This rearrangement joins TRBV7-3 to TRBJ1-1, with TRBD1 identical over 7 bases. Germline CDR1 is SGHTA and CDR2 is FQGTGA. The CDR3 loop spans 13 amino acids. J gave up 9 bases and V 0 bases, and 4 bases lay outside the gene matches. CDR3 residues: CASSLTQGQKAFF. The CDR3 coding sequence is TGTGCCAGCAGCTTAACTCAGGGACAGAAAGCTTTCTTT. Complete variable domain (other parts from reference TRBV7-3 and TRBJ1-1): GAGVSQTPSNKVTEKGKYVELRCDPISGHTALYWYRQSLGQGPEFLIYFQGTGAADDSGLPNDRFFAVRPEGSVSTLKIQRTERGDSAVYLCASSLTQGQKAFFGQGTRLTVV.

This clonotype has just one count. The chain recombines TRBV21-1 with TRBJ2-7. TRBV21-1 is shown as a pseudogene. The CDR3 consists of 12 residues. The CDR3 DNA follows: TGTGCCAGCGCACCAATCCAGGTAAAGCAGTACTTC. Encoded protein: CASAPIQVKQYF.

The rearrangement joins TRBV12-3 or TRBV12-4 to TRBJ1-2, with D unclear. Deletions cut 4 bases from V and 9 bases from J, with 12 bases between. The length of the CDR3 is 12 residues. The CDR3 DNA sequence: TGTGCCAGCAGTTATAGAGGTATCAGCTACACCTTC. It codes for CASSYRGISYTF.

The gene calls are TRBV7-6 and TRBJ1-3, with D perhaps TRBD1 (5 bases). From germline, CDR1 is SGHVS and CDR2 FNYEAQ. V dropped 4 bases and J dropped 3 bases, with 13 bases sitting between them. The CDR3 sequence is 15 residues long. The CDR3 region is CASSYTGVGGNTIYF. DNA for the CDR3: TGTGCCAGCAGCTATACAGGTGTTGGTGGAAACACCATATATTTT.

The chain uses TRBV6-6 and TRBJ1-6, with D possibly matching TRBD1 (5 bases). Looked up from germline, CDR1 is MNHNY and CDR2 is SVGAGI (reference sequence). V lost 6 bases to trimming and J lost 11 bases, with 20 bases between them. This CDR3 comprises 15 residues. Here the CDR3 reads CASRSEGRPETPLHF. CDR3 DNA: TGTGCCAGCAGGTCCGAGGGACGGCCCGAGACACCCCTCCACTTT.

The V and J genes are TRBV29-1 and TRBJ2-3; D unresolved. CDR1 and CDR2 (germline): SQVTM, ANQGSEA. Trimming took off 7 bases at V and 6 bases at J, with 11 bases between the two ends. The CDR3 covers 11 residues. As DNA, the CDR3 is TGCAGCGCCCTCCTCCGGGATACGCAGTATTTT. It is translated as CSALLRDTQYF.

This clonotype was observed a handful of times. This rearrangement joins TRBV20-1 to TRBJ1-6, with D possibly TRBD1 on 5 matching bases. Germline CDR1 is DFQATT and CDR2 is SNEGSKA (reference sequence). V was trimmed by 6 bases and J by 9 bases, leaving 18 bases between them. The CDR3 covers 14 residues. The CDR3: CSARSQGSGSPLHF. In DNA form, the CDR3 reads TGCAGTGCAAGATCCCAGGGCTCGGGTTCACCCCTCCACTTT.

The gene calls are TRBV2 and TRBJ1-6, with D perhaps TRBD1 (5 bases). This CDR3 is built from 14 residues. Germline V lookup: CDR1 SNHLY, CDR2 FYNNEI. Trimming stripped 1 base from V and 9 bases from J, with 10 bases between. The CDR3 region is CASSEDRLTSPLHF. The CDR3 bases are TGTGCCAGCAGTGAAGACAGGTTAACTTCACCCCTCCACTTT.

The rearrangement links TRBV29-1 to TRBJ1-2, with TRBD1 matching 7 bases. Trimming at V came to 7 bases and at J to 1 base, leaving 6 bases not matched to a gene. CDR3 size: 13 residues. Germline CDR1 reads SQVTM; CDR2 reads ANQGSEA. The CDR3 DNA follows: TGCAGCGCTGACAGGGAAGTTAACTATGGCTACACCTTC. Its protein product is CSADREVNYGYTF.

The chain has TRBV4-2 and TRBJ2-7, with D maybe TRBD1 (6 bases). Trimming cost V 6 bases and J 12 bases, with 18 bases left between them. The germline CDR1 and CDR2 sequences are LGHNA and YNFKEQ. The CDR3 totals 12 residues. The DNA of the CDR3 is TGTGCCAGCAGACCTGAAGGGGGTACTACGTACGTC. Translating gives CASRPEGGTTYV.